The rows below give T cell receptor beta chains drawn from one sample of a study of T cell repertoires in cytomegalovirus infection. TCRdb fed the reads into MiXCR, producing one record per CDR3 protein. The table shows more than 400,000 distinct CDR3 sequences, with around a quarter occurring only once. The sample was PBMCs. The receptors were sampled from a human donor in good health (CMV status not recorded). Some clones in this sample may be carry-over from other donors' samples. Both conserved end residues are part of each CDR3. The order of the fields is V gene, clone size, D gene, J gene, CDR3 protein, CDR3 DNA. D genes are given only for firm matches. Some rows have no size entry. The others give once, few or many, or a class for an expanded clone.

>TRBV7-9|few|-|TRBJ1-3
CASSPGGRTASGNTIYF
TGTGCCAGCAGCCCGGGGGGTAGGACAGCCTCTGGAAACACCATATATTTT
>TRBV12-3/TRBV12-4|-|-|TRBJ2-5
CASNLGWRAQETQYF
TGTGCCAGCAATCTAGGGTGGCGGGCCCAAGAGACCCAGTACTTC
>TRBV6-5|-|-|TRBJ2-6
CASAEGALSGANVLTF
TGTGCCAGCGCAGAAGGGGCCTTGTCTGGGGCCAACGTCCTGACTTTC
>TRBV7-2|-|-|TRBJ1-1
CASSLETTVVMNTEAFF
TGTGCCAGCAGCTTGGAGACGACAGTTGTCATGAACACTGAAGCTTTCTTT
>TRBV7-2|many|-|TRBJ2-2
CASSPAMGELFF
TGTGCCAGCAGCCCTGCGATGGGGGAGCTGTTTTTT
>TRBV7-2|many|TRBD2|TRBJ2-5
CASSVRLAGQETQYF
TGTGCCAGCAGCGTAAGACTAGCGGGGCAAGAGACCCAGTACTTC
>TRBV4-3|few|-|TRBJ2-5
CASSAGTSQETQYF
TGCGCCAGCAGCGCCGGGACAAGTCAAGAGACCCAGTACTTC
>TRBV19|few|-|TRBJ1-2
CASSIWQNYGYTF
TGTGCCAGTAGTATATGGCAGAACTATGGCTACACCTTC
>TRBV7-8|few|TRBD1|TRBJ1-1
CASSPRTGTSGTEAFF
TGTGCCAGCAGCCCCCGGACAGGGACAAGCGGGACTGAAGCTTTCTTT
>TRBV7-9|few|TRBD1|TRBJ1-1
CASYVQGAQKAFF
TGTGCCTCATATGTCCAGGGGGCGCAGAAAGCTTTCTTT
>TRBV7-2|many|TRBD1|TRBJ2-7
CASSPGTGYHYEQYF
TGTGCCAGCAGCCCGGGGACAGGGTATCACTACGAGCAGTACTTC
>TRBV7-9|-|TRBD1|TRBJ2-3
CASSDRGPITDTQYF
TGTGCCAGCAGTGACAGGGGACCCATCACAGATACGCAGTATTTT
>TRBV3-1|-|-|TRBJ2-1
CASSQGVASNEQFF
TGTGCCAGCAGCCAAGGTGTGGCGTCAAATGAGCAGTTCTTC
>TRBV2|few|TRBD1|TRBJ1-2
CASTRQGAGGYTF
TGTGCCAGCACCAGACAGGGGGCTGGCGGCTACACCTTC
>TRBV7-9|few|-|TRBJ1-6
CASSFTGGTGTENSPLHF
TGTGCCAGCAGCTTCACTGGGGGGACCGGGACGGAGAATTCACCCCTCCACTTT
>TRBV12-3/TRBV12-4|-|-|TRBJ2-1
CASRDRGSILNEQFF
TGTGCCAGCAGGGACCGGGGTTCAATTCTGAATGAGCAGTTCTTC